These 23 T cell receptor beta chains came from one sample sequenced in a study of cytomegalovirus exposure and HLA in healthy donors. This PCR relied on a set of 60 Vbeta primers and 13 Jbeta primers. The assay was immunoSEQ multiplex PCR, and TCRdb's table has in-frame clones only and misses some. Here the sample spans 90,000 to 140,000 clones, around 80% being singletons. Sequencing was carried out using PBMCs. The receptors stem from a young man in good health and CMV-seropositive.

The V gene is TRBV7-9, the J gene TRBJ1-2; D perhaps matches TRBD1 (5 bases). The V end lost 5 bases, the J end lost 4 bases, and 20 bases lay between the germline ends. Germline lookup yields CDR1 SEHNR and CDR2 FQNEAQ (reference sequence). There are 16 residues in the CDR3. The CDR3 sequence: CASSLGTWTFTYGYTF. The CDR3 region has the DNA TGTGCCAGCAGCCTAGGGACCTGGACATTCACCTATGGCTACACCTTC.

The chain employs TRBV4-2 and TRBJ1-1; 8 nucleotides agree with TRBD1. In germline, CDR1 is LGHNA, CDR2 YNFKEQ. The CDR3 length is 13 residues. The J segment lost 5 bases and the V segment lost 5 bases, leaving 4 bases of the junction unmatched. CDR3 nucleotide sequence: TGTGCCAGCAGCTTCGACAGGGGTACTGAAGCTTTCTTT. Amino acids: CASSFDRGTEAFF.

The chain carries TRBV6-5 and TRBJ1-1, with a possible D match to TRBD1 (6 bases). Germline CDR1 MNHEY, CDR2 SVGAGI. V lost 4 bases and J 10 bases, leaving 19 bases between the germline ends. CDR3 length: 14 residues. The CDR3 reads CASSSPNGGAGAFF. DNA for the CDR3: TGTGCCAGCAGTTCTCCAAACGGGGGGGCGGGAGCTTTCTTT.

The gene calls are TRBV7-8 and TRBJ2-5; 13 bases fit TRBD2. V dropped 4 bases and J dropped 0; count of bases not matched to a gene: 2. Germline V gene sequence: CDR1 SGHVS, CDR2 FQNEAQ. This CDR3 has 16 residues. CDR3 nucleotide sequence: TGTGCCAGCAGCTCAGGACTAGCGGGGGACCAAGAGACCCAGTACTTC. As protein: CASSSGLAGDQETQYF.

This chain uses TRBV28 with TRBJ2-2; TRBD1 aligns across 11 bases. The V gene end was trimmed by 7 bases and the J gene end by 3 bases; junction bases not matched to a gene: 7. This CDR3 spans 16 amino acids. Germline V gene sequence: CDR1 MDHEN, CDR2 SYDVKM. The CDR3: CASTEGTGGDTGELFF. Here the CDR3 DNA reads TGTGCCAGCACCGAGGGGACAGGGGGGGACACCGGGGAGCTGTTTTTT.

V gene TRBV21-1 combines with J gene TRBJ1-5. TRBV21-1 is annotated as a pseudogene. This CDR3 is built from 15 residues. CDR3 in DNA: TGTGCCAGCACCCGAGACGGGAATAGCAATCAGCCCCAGCATTTT. The encoded protein is CASTRDGNSNQPQHF.

This rearrangement joins TRBV10-3 to TRBJ2-2, with TRBD2 matching 9 bases. Germline V gene data show CDR1 as ENHRY and CDR2 as SYGVKD. The length of the CDR3 is 16 residues. J was trimmed by 6 bases and V by 4 bases; bases with no gene match: 9. The CDR3 reads CAISVSERGDSGELFF. CDR3 coding DNA: TGTGCCATCAGTGTTAGCGAGCGGGGGGATTCCGGGGAGCTGTTTTTT.

The V gene is TRBV9, the J gene TRBJ2-1; 7 bases are shared with TRBD2. Per the germline V gene, CDR1 is SGDLS and CDR2 is YYNGEE. This CDR3 comprises 16 residues. The V gene end was trimmed by 4 bases and the J gene end by 0 bases; junction bases not matched to a gene: 7. CDR3 region: CASSPSAGSSYNEQFF. The CDR3 coding sequence is TGTGCCAGCAGCCCTTCAGCGGGGAGCTCCTACAATGAGCAGTTCTTC.

The chain couples TRBV2 to TRBJ1-2, with D tentatively TRBD1 (5 bases). The V end was cut by 5 bases, the J end by 8 bases, with 18 bases between. CDR3 length: 14 amino acids. Germline CDR1 SNHLY, CDR2 FYNNEI. CDR3 in DNA: TGTGCCAGCAGTAGGGGTTTTGAGGGAGGGGGCTACACCTTC. It specifies CASSRGFEGGGYTF.

This sequence joins TRBV11-2 and TRBJ1-1; no reliable D call. The V end lost 7 bases, the J end lost 2 bases, and 14 bases lay between the germline ends. The CDR3 length is 14 residues. Germline-derived CDR1 and CDR2 are SGHAT and FQNNGV. CDR3 bases: TGTGCCAGCACCCTAACTCCGATTAACACTGAAGCTTTCTTT. Translated, it gives CASTLTPINTEAFF.

The rearrangement joins TRBV7-3 to TRBJ2-2, with 10 bases that match TRBD2. The CDR3 spans 19 residues. J gave up 4 bases and V 5 bases, and 16 bases lay outside the gene matches. Per the germline V gene, CDR1 is SGHTA and CDR2 is FQGTGA. The DNA for the CDR3 is TGTGCCAGCAGCAAAACCACTAGCGGGGTGTTGCGAGGCACCGGGGAGCTGTTTTTT. Its translation is CASSKTTSGVLRGTGELFF.

The J gene is TRBJ1-6, the V gene TRBV18; no firm D call. Germline V lookup: CDR1 KGHSH, CDR2 LQKENI. V lost 4 bases to trimming and J lost 0 bases, with 10 bases between them. CDR3 length equals 16 residues. CDR3 bases: TGTGCCAGCTCACTACAGTCAAGCTCCTATAATTCACCCCTCCACTTT. Translating gives CASSLQSSSYNSPLHF.

The chain combines TRBV15 with TRBJ1-5; D is perhaps TRBD1 (6 bases). Germline loops: CDR1 LNHNV, CDR2 YYDKDF (reference sequence). Trimming took off 5 bases at V and 0 bases at J, with 11 bases between the two ends. CDR3 length: 15 residues. The CDR3 nucleotides read TGTGCCACCAGCGGGACATCGTATAGCAATCAGCCCCAGCATTTT. It specifies CATSGTSYSNQPQHF.

This sequence joins TRBV28 and TRBJ2-1; 9 nucleotides agree with TRBD2. Germline assignment: CDR1 MDHEN and CDR2 SYDVKM. This CDR3 has 15 residues. The ends lost 7 bases at V and 3 bases at J; junction bases unmatched: 7. The CDR3 loop is CASTLRAGGYNEQFF. CDR3 nucleotides: TGTGCCAGCACCTTACGAGCGGGGGGCTACAATGAGCAGTTCTTC.

This clone showed up just once. This sequence joins TRBV4-1 and TRBJ2-5, with 9 bases that match TRBD1. The CDR3 consists of 16 residues. CDR1 is MGHRA, CDR2 YSYEKL, per germline. Trimming at V came to 0 bases and at J to 14 bases, leaving 16 bases not matched to a gene. DNA of the CDR3: TGCGCCAGCAGCCAAGATGGGACAGGGCGACGCGATACGTTATACTTC. Its protein product is CASSQDGTGRRDTLYF.

DNA for the CDR3: TGTGCCAGCAGTGAGCTAGCGGGGGGGACCCAGTACTTC. It translates to CASSELAGGTQYF. This chain links TRBV2 with TRBJ2-5; 11 nucleotides line up with TRBD2. V lost 3 bases, J lost 7 bases, and 1 base stayed unmatched. CDR3 size: 13 residues. Germline lookup yields CDR1 SNHLY and CDR2 FYNNEI. The full variable domain, completed using reference TRBV2 and TRBJ2-5, is EPEVTQTPSHQVTQMGQEVILRCVPISNHLYFYWYRQILGQKVEFLVSFYNNEISEKSEIFDDQFSVERPDGSNFTLKIRSTKLEDSAMYFCASSELAGGTQYFGPGTRLLVL.

The gene calls are TRBV28 and TRBJ1-5; no firm D call. The CDR3 sequence is 13 residues long. Between the trimmed V and J ends, which lost 3 bases and 6 bases, there was a span of 9 bases. CDR1 is MDHEN and CDR2 is SYDVKM in the germline V gene. CDR3 DNA sequence: TGTGCCAGCAGTTTCATAGAGGGTCAGCCCCAGCATTTT. Its protein is CASSFIEGQPQHF.

V gene TRBV23-1 combines with J gene TRBJ1-4; perhaps TRBD1 as D (5 bases). TRBV23-1 is identified as an open reading frame with a role that is uncertain. The V gene lost 2 bases and the J gene lost 0 bases, with 10 bases spanning the gap. The CDR3 is 16 amino acids. CDR3 sequence reads: CASSQQVRATNEKLFF. CDR3 DNA: TGCGCCAGCAGTCAACAGGTCAGGGCAACTAATGAAAAACTGTTTTTT.

This CDR3 reads CASSFGGNTEAFF. The CDR3 DNA reads TGCGCCAGCAGCTTCGGTGGGAACACTGAAGCTTTCTTT. The genes are TRBV5-1 and TRBJ1-1; D remains unclear. V lost 2 bases to trimming and J lost 1 base, with 6 bases between them. The CDR3 is 13 amino acids. The germline gives CDR1 SGHRS, CDR2 YFSETQ. Full variable domain (outside the CDR3, taken from reference TRBV5-1 and TRBJ1-1): KAGVTQTPRYLIKTRGQQVTLSCSPISGHRSVSWYQQTPGQGLQFLFEYFSETQRNKGNFPGRFSGRQFSNSRSEMNVSTLELGDSALYLCASSFGGNTEAFFGQGTRLTVV.

The chain joins TRBV19 to TRBJ2-7, with 9 bases that match TRBD1. V was pared by 5 bases and J by 7 bases, with 15 bases of the junction left unmatched. Germline V gives CDR1 LNHDA, CDR2 SQIVND (reference sequence). The CDR3 consists of 16 residues. In DNA form, the CDR3 reads TGTGCCAGTAGTGATTACACCGGGACAGGGATAATGGAGCAGTACTTC. Translation: CASSDYTGTGIMEQYF. Full variable domain (outside the CDR3, taken from reference TRBV19 and TRBJ2-7): DGGITQSPKYLFRKEGQNVTLSCEQNLNHDAMYWYRQDPGQGLRLIYYSQIVNDFQKGDIAEGYSVSREKKESFPLTVTSAQKNPTAFYLCASSDYTGTGIMEQYFGPGTRLTVT.

The chain is built from TRBV7-3 and TRBJ2-5; D is possibly TRBD2 (6 bases). The germline V and J ends were trimmed by 6 bases and 5 bases, with 13 bases remaining between them. Germline V CDR1 and CDR2: SGHTA, FQGTGA. The CDR3 length is 13 residues. CDR3 amino acids: CASSPGGAETQYF. In DNA, the CDR3 is TGTGCCAGCAGTCCCGGAGGGGCTGAGACCCAGTACTTC.

This rearrangement joins TRBV28 to TRBJ2-7, with TRBD1 matching 9 bases. The CDR3 runs to 14 residues. The junction had 3 bases not matched to a gene; V was cut back by 6 bases and J by 0 bases. Germline V CDR1 and CDR2: MDHEN, SYDVKM. This CDR3 is CASRDRGGSYEQYF. For the CDR3, the DNA is TGTGCCAGCAGAGACAGGGGGGGCTCCTACGAGCAGTACTTC.

CDR3 residues: CASSVALGQGAHTEAFF. DNA of the CDR3: TGTGCCAGCAGCGTAGCGTTAGGACAGGGGGCGCATACTGAAGCTTTCTTT. The gene calls are TRBV9 and TRBJ1-1, with 11 nucleotides matching TRBD1. Germline trimming cut 0 bases from V and 5 bases from J; bases unmatched to any gene: 9. Germline V lookup: CDR1 SGDLS, CDR2 YYNGEE. The CDR3 runs 17 residues.